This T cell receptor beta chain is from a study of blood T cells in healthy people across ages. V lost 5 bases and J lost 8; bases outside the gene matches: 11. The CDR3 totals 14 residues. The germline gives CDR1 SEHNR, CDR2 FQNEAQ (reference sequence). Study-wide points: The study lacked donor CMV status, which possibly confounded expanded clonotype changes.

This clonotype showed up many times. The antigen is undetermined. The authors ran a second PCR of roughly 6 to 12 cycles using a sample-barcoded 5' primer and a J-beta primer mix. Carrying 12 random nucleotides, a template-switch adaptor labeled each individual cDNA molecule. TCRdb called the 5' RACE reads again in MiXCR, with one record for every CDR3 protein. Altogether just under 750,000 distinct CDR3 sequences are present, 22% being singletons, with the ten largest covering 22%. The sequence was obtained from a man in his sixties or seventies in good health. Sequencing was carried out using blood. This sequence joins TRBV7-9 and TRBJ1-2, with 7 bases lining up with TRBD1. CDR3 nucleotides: TGTGCCAGCAGCCGTACAGGGGCCCTATACGGCTACACCTTC. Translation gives CASSRTGALYGYTF.